A selection of T cell receptor beta chains follows, all from one sample in a study of OX40 agonist ivuxolimab in advanced cancers. Profiled with immunoSEQ multiplex PCR; TCRdb holds only in-frame clones, not every one. The table shows more than 80,000 clones, with around 90% occurring only once. The sample here was CD4+ or CD8+ T cells sorted from blood, taken in a trial of the OX40 agonist ivuxolimab. The receptor source for this set is an adult with an advanced solid tumor such as melanoma, head and neck, liver or kidney cancer. Both conserved end residues are part of each CDR3. The order of the fields is clone size, V gene, J gene, D gene, CDR3 DNA, CDR3 protein. A D gene is named only where the DNA matches it firmly. Some rows mark clone size as missing; the rest say once, few, many or name a class of expanded clone.

clone size: NA; V gene: TRBV4-1; J gene: TRBJ1-1; D gene: NA; CDR3 DNA: TGCGCCAGCAGCCAAGGGGTCGTCGGCTTCAGGGACACTGAAGCTTTCTTT; CDR3 protein: CASSQGVVGFRDTEAFF
clone size: NA; V gene: TRBV7-2; J gene: TRBJ1-5; D gene: TRBD1; CDR3 DNA: TGTGCCAGCAGCTCACAGGGGCGGGGAGCAGGGCAGCCCCAGCATTTT; CDR3 protein: CASSSQGRGAGQPQHF
clone size: NA; V gene: TRBV5-1; J gene: TRBJ2-7; D gene: TRBD2; CDR3 DNA: TGCGCCAGCAGCTTCTCTAGCGGGAGAGCCGCTGGACTATACGAGCAGTACTTC; CDR3 protein: CASSFSSGRAAGLYEQYF
clone size: NA; V gene: TRBV30; J gene: TRBJ1-1; D gene: NA; CDR3 DNA: TGTGCCTGGAGTCCAGCTATGAACACTGAAGCTTTCTTT; CDR3 protein: CAWSPAMNTEAFF
clone size: NA; V gene: TRBV2; J gene: TRBJ1-3; D gene: NA; CDR3 DNA: TGTGCCAGCAGTGAACAGGTCTCTGGAAACACCATATATTTT; CDR3 protein: CASSEQVSGNTIYF
clone size: NA; V gene: TRBV2; J gene: TRBJ2-4; D gene: NA; CDR3 DNA: TGTGCCAGCCGACCACCAGGGGCTAACAAAAACATTCAGTACTTC; CDR3 protein: CASRPPGANKNIQYF
clone size: NA; V gene: TRBV6-5; J gene: TRBJ1-3; D gene: NA; CDR3 DNA: TGTGCCAGCAGTTACGGAGTAGGGAGCTCTGGAAACACCATATATTTT; CDR3 protein: CASSYGVGSSGNTIYF
clone size: NA; V gene: TRBV4-1; J gene: TRBJ1-4; D gene: NA; CDR3 DNA: TGCGCCAGCAGCCGGTCAGGCGAAAAACTGTTTTTT; CDR3 protein: CASSRSGEKLFF
clone size: NA; V gene: TRBV18; J gene: TRBJ2-2; D gene: TRBD1; CDR3 DNA: TGTGCCAGCTCCCAGGGACAGGCAAACACCGGGGAGCTGTTTTTT; CDR3 protein: CASSQGQANTGELFF
clone size: NA; V gene: TRBV2; J gene: TRBJ2-3; D gene: TRBD2; CDR3 DNA: TGTGCCAGCAGCAGCGGGACTACAGATACGCAGTATTTT; CDR3 protein: CASSSGTTDTQYF
clone size: once; V gene: TRBV15; J gene: TRBJ1-1; D gene: NA; CDR3 DNA: TGTGCCACCAGCAGAGATAAAGTGAACACTGAAGCTTTCTTT; CDR3 protein: CATSRDKVNTEAFF
clone size: NA; V gene: TRBV6-1; J gene: TRBJ2-7; D gene: TRBD1; CDR3 DNA: TGTGCCAGCAGTGAAGACAGGGGTCCCTACGAGCAGTACTTC; CDR3 protein: CASSEDRGPYEQYF
clone size: NA; V gene: TRBV19; J gene: TRBJ2-7; D gene: NA; CDR3 DNA: TGTGCCAGTAAGTCGAGACTGCGCTCCTACGAGCAGTACTTC; CDR3 protein: CASKSRLRSYEQYF
clone size: NA; V gene: TRBV7-3; J gene: TRBJ2-2; D gene: TRBD1; CDR3 DNA: TGTGCCAGCAGCCAGAGACAGGGACCCGGCACCGGGGAGCTGTTTTTT; CDR3 protein: CASSQRQGPGTGELFF
clone size: NA; V gene: TRBV10-3; J gene: TRBJ2-3; D gene: NA; CDR3 DNA: TGTGCCATCAGTGAGACGTCTGTTGGGGCAGATACGCAGTATTTT; CDR3 protein: CAISETSVGADTQYF
clone size: once; V gene: TRBV5-1; J gene: TRBJ2-5; D gene: TRBD2; CDR3 DNA: TGCGCCAGCTCCATCACTAGCGGGAGCTCGGAGACCCAGTACTTC; CDR3 protein: CASSITSGSSETQYF
clone size: once; V gene: TRBV10-3; J gene: TRBJ2-1; D gene: TRBD2; CDR3 DNA: TGTGCCATCAGTGGTCTAGCGGGAGGCCGAACCTACAATGAGCAGTTCTTC; CDR3 protein: CAISGLAGGRTYNEQFF
clone size: once; V gene: TRBV19; J gene: TRBJ2-1; D gene: TRBD2; CDR3 DNA: TGTGCCAGTAGTCAAACTAGCGGTGGGGGTAATGAGCAGTTCTTC; CDR3 protein: CASSQTSGGGNEQFF
clone size: NA; V gene: TRBV6-5; J gene: TRBJ1-1; D gene: NA; CDR3 DNA: TGTGCCAGCACCAATCCCGGCACTGAAGCTTTCTTT; CDR3 protein: CASTNPGTEAFF
clone size: once; V gene: TRBV28; J gene: TRBJ2-7; D gene: NA; CDR3 DNA: TGTGCCAGCCTTGGGACGGGGGACGTAGCCTACGAGCAGTACTTC; CDR3 protein: CASLGTGDVAYEQYF
clone size: NA; V gene: TRBV2; J gene: TRBJ2-7; D gene: TRBD2; CDR3 DNA: TGTGCCAGCAGTGATGAGTTAGGGACTAGCGGGAGGGGGGTTTACGAGCAGTACTTC; CDR3 protein: CASSDELGTSGRGVYEQYF
clone size: NA; V gene: TRBV5-1; J gene: TRBJ1-1; D gene: TRBD1; CDR3 DNA: TGCGCCAGCAGCTTCGACAGGGGGACTGAAGCTTTCTTT; CDR3 protein: CASSFDRGTEAFF
clone size: NA; V gene: TRBV9; J gene: TRBJ2-5; D gene: NA; CDR3 DNA: TGTGCCAGCAGCGTAGGGCTACGGCCCCAAGAGACCCAGTACTTC; CDR3 protein: CASSVGLRPQETQYF
clone size: NA; V gene: TRBV18; J gene: TRBJ1-5; D gene: NA; CDR3 DNA: TGTGCCAGCTCACCCGCGGGGAATCAGCCCCAGCATTTT; CDR3 protein: CASSPAGNQPQHF
clone size: NA; V gene: TRBV5-1; J gene: TRBJ2-2; D gene: NA; CDR3 DNA: TGCGCCAGCAGCCCCGGACAGAACACCGGGGAGCTGTTTTTT; CDR3 protein: CASSPGQNTGELFF
clone size: NA; V gene: TRBV18; J gene: TRBJ2-2; D gene: NA; CDR3 DNA: TGTGCCAGCTCACCCCCGTTTTCTCAGAACACCGGGGAGCTGTTTTTT; CDR3 protein: CASSPPFSQNTGELFF
clone size: NA; V gene: TRBV15; J gene: TRBJ1-3; D gene: NA; CDR3 DNA: TGTGCCACCAGCTCTAGTCCTGGAAACACCATATATTTT; CDR3 protein: CATSSSPGNTIYF
clone size: NA; V gene: TRBV7-2; J gene: TRBJ1-2; D gene: TRBD1; CDR3 DNA: TGTGCCAGCAGCCCACAGGGGGGCTATGGCTACACCTTC; CDR3 protein: CASSPQGGYGYTF
clone size: NA; V gene: TRBV7-2; J gene: TRBJ2-7; D gene: NA; CDR3 DNA: TGTGCCAGCAGCTTGGCCGGGCCAACGACCCCACTCTACGAGCAGTACTTC; CDR3 protein: CASSLAGPTTPLYEQYF